The 8 T cell receptor beta chains presented below share a single source sample, sequenced in a study of Graves' ophthalmopathy and Graves' hyperthyroidism. RNA transcripts served as template for amplifying TCR beta CDR3 sequences. Second-round multiplex PCR followed a first-round RT-PCR using HTBI primers. TCRdb re-called the multiplex PCR reads with MiXCR, one entry per CDR3 protein. This sample has fewer than 650,000 distinct CDR3 sequences, with roughly 20% found just once. What was sequenced was peripheral blood. Source of these receptors: a young woman with stable Graves' hyperthyroidism. Some clones in this sample may be carry-over from other donors' samples.

This clonotype was seen at least ten times. The J gene is TRBJ2-4, the V gene TRBV12-3 or TRBV12-4; the D gene could be TRBD1 or TRBD2 (6 bases each). This CDR3 has 15 residues. Trimming cost V 8 bases and J 1 base, with 15 bases left between them. The CDR3 reads CASSRPGAAKNIQYF. The CDR3 DNA reads as TGTGCCAGCTCCCGGCCGGGGGCGGCCAAAAACATTCAGTACTTC.

Notes on this clonotype: Being one base from a much bigger clone, this may be a read error. V is TRBV7-3 and J is TRBJ1-1; D remains ambiguous. CDR3 length: 15 residues. Germline V CDR1 and CDR2: SGHTA, FQGTGA. CDR3 sequence reads: CASSPQPGINTEACF. CDR3 sequence (DNA): TGTGCCAGCAGCCCCCAACCGGGAATAAACACTGAAGCTTGCTTT.

This clonotype was seen ten or more times. The rearrangement links TRBV28 to TRBJ1-3, with D possibly matching TRBD1 (5 bases). Trimming removed 6 bases at V and 5 bases at J, with 14 bases between. This CDR3 has 14 residues. The germline gives CDR1 MDHEN, CDR2 SYDVKM. CDR3 loop: CASRGQNQRNTIYF. DNA of the CDR3: TGTGCCAGCAGGGGGCAGAACCAACGAAACACCATATATTTT.

This clonotype was detected many times. V gene TRBV15 combines with J gene TRBJ1-1; the D gene is possibly TRBD1 (5 bases). Germline-derived CDR1 and CDR2 are LNHNV and YYDKDF (reference sequence). V was trimmed by 4 bases and J by 1 base, leaving 16 bases between them. The CDR3 covers 16 residues. CDR3 nucleotides: TGTGCCACCAGCAACAACTGGGGGTGGCAGAACACTGAAGCTTTCTTT. This codes for CATSNNWGWQNTEAFF.

This chain connects TRBV4-1 to TRBJ1-2, with a weak D call TRBD1 (5 bases). From germline, CDR1 is MGHRA and CDR2 YSYEKL. V lost 4 bases, J lost 2 bases, and 11 bases lay in between. The CDR3 consists of 14 residues. The CDR3 sequence is CASSRGASNYGYTF. CDR3 bases: TGCGCCAGCAGCCGTGGGGCGTCGAACTATGGCTACACCTTC.

This rearrangement joins TRBV6-2 or TRBV6-3 to TRBJ1-5; D perhaps matches TRBD1 (5 bases). V lost 6 bases and J lost 8, with 14 bases in between. Germline-derived CDR1 and CDR2 are MNHEY and SVGEGT. CDR3 size: 13 residues. The DNA of the CDR3 is TGTGCCAGCAGACGGGACGGAAAAAAGCCCCAGCATTTT. It specifies CASRRDGKKPQHF.

The chain employs TRBV6-2 or TRBV6-3 and TRBJ1-5; D call uncertain. Germline V lookup: CDR1 MNHEY, CDR2 SVGEGT. This CDR3 is built from 14 residues. Trimming left V 8 bases short and J 4 bases short, with 15 bases between. CDR3 in amino acids: CASDPIGENQPQHF. CDR3 in DNA: TGTGCCAGCGACCCTATCGGGGAGAATCAGCCCCAGCATTTT.

At least ten counts were recorded for this clonotype. The chain links TRBV6-5 to TRBJ2-7; 10 bases align to TRBD1. In germline, CDR1 is MNHEY, CDR2 SVGAGI. CDR3 length: 15 residues. V was pared by 2 bases and J by 2 bases, with 3 bases of the junction left unmatched. CDR3 protein: CASSYTGTGAYEQYF. The CDR3 nucleotides read TGTGCCAGCAGTTACACCGGGACAGGGGCCTACGAGCAGTACTTC.